The rows below give T cell receptor beta chains drawn from one sample of a study of memory CD4+ T cells and cytomegalovirus serostatus. Sequenced by immunoSEQ multiplex PCR; TCRdb stores in-frame clones only, minus some. The sample records tens of thousands of clones, under 80% being singletons. The sequencing sample was made of memory CD4+ T cells from blood. These receptors were collected from an adult in good health and CMV-seronegative. The CDR3 runs from the conserved cysteine through the conserved F or W. The D gene is left open where the match is weak. Not all rows give a size; the values are once, few, many and, for expanded clones, a class.

size: -; D: -; V: TRBV9; J: TRBJ1-1; DNA: TGTGCCAGCAGCACGGGGGGGCCGATCACTGAAGCTTTCTTT; CDR3: CASSTGGPITEAFF
size: once; D: TRBD2; V: TRBV6-5; J: TRBJ2-3; DNA: TGTGCCAGCAGTTACGGGCCGGGAGGCCCAGATACGCAGTATTTT; CDR3: CASSYGPGGPDTQYF
size: -; D: -; V: TRBV6-5; J: TRBJ1-1; DNA: TGTGCCAGCAGTTACTCGTTTCAGGGGAACACTGAAGCTTTCTTT; CDR3: CASSYSFQGNTEAFF
size: -; D: TRBD1; V: TRBV6-5; J: TRBJ1-2; DNA: TGTGCCAGCAGTTACCGGGACAGGGACTATGGCTACACCTTC; CDR3: CASSYRDRDYGYTF
size: few; D: -; V: TRBV7-9; J: TRBJ1-1; DNA: TGTGCCAGCAGCCTCAGGCAGGAAGCTTTCTTT; CDR3: CASSLRQEAFF
size: -; D: -; V: TRBV19; J: TRBJ1-3; DNA: TGTGCCAGTAGTTGGGGGGCCTTCTCTGGAAACACCATATATTTT; CDR3: CASSWGAFSGNTIYF
size: -; D: -; V: TRBV6-5; J: TRBJ1-1; DNA: TGTGCCAGCAGTTACTCTGGGTCAAAGACTGAAGCTTTCTTT; CDR3: CASSYSGSKTEAFF
size: -; D: TRBD2; V: TRBV5-6; J: TRBJ2-7; DNA: TGTGCCAGCAGCCATACTAGCGGGGGAACGGACGAGCAGTACTTC; CDR3: CASSHTSGGTDEQYF
size: -; D: -; V: TRBV7-3; J: TRBJ2-2; DNA: TGTGCCAGCAGCTCGACAGGGAACACCGGGGAGCTGTTTTTT; CDR3: CASSSTGNTGELFF
size: -; D: -; V: TRBV5-1; J: TRBJ1-3; DNA: TGCGCCAGCAGCCCAGATGGGGCCTTCTCTGGAAACACCATATATTTT; CDR3: CASSPDGAFSGNTIYF
size: few; D: TRBD2; V: TRBV18; J: TRBJ2-1; DNA: TGTGCCAGCTCACTTCCAGGGACTAGGAGGGCCAATGAGCAGTTCTTC; CDR3: CASSLPGTRRANEQFF
size: -; D: -; V: TRBV7-9; J: TRBJ1-1; DNA: TGTGCCAGCAGCTTAGGTATGAACACTGAAGCTTTCTTT; CDR3: CASSLGMNTEAFF
size: -; D: -; V: TRBV18; J: TRBJ1-2; DNA: TGTGCCAGCTCACCGGTGACGGATTCTAACTATGGCTACACCTTC; CDR3: CASSPVTDSNYGYTF
size: -; D: -; V: TRBV9; J: TRBJ1-4; DNA: TGTGCCAGCAGCGTTTCCAGGGGTAATGAAAAACTGTTTTTT; CDR3: CASSVSRGNEKLFF
size: once; D: TRBD1; V: TRBV7-8; J: TRBJ2-1; DNA: TGTGCCAGCAGCTTAGGGTTACAGGGGGATGAGCAGTTCTTC; CDR3: CASSLGLQGDEQFF
size: -; D: -; V: TRBV27; J: TRBJ2-7; DNA: TGTGCCAGCAGTTTAGGCAGGGCCTACGAGCAGTACTTC; CDR3: CASSLGRAYEQYF
size: -; D: -; V: TRBV28; J: TRBJ1-5; DNA: TGTGCCACCGACACAGGGAGGGATCAGCCCCAGCATTTT; CDR3: CATDTGRDQPQHF
size: -; D: -; V: TRBV10-2; J: TRBJ2-1; DNA: TGCGCCAGCAGTTCCCAGGGGACCAATGAGCAGTTCTTC; CDR3: CASSSQGTNEQFF
size: few; D: TRBD1; V: TRBV6-1; J: TRBJ2-7; DNA: TGTGCCAGCAGTCTAAGGGGACAGGGACCCTACGAGCAGTACTTC; CDR3: CASSLRGQGPYEQYF
size: -; D: TRBD1; V: TRBV5-4; J: TRBJ1-4; DNA: TGTGCCAGCAGCTTGGGGGGACAGGGGTACGAAAAACTGTTTTTT; CDR3: CASSLGGQGYEKLFF
size: once; D: -; V: TRBV2; J: TRBJ1-4; DNA: TGTGCCAGCAGTGATCCGCGCAGCGAAAAACTGTTTTTT; CDR3: CASSDPRSEKLFF
size: -; D: -; V: TRBV14; J: TRBJ1-2; DNA: TGTGCCAGCAGCCCACTGGGTCCGCTAGTGGATGGCTACACCTTC; CDR3: CASSPLGPLVDGYTF
size: -; D: -; V: TRBV19; J: TRBJ1-1; DNA: TGTGCCAGTAGTATAGATCATTTTAGTGAAGCTTTCTTT; CDR3: CASSIDHFSEAFF
size: -; D: -; V: TRBV6-5; J: TRBJ2-7; DNA: TGTGCCAGCAGTTACTCAGGCGGCAGCTCCTACGAGCAGTACTTC; CDR3: CASSYSGGSSYEQYF
size: -; D: TRBD1; V: TRBV5-1; J: TRBJ1-4; DNA: TGCGCCAGCAGACATCCGGGACAGGGTAATGAAAAACTGTTTTTT; CDR3: CASRHPGQGNEKLFF
size: -; D: TRBD2; V: TRBV6-1; J: TRBJ2-2; DNA: TGTGCCAGCAGTGCCACCCGGCTAGCGGATTCCGGGGAGCTGTTTTTT; CDR3: CASSATRLADSGELFF
size: -; D: -; V: TRBV5-1; J: TRBJ2-3; DNA: TGCGCCAGCACCGAATCGGCAGATACGCAGTATTTT; CDR3: CASTESADTQYF
size: -; D: -; V: TRBV5-1; J: TRBJ2-7; DNA: TGCGCCAGCAGTCCCTACTCAGGCCGTGGGGACGAGCAGTACTTC; CDR3: CASSPYSGRGDEQYF
size: -; D: TRBD1; V: TRBV2; J: TRBJ1-2; DNA: TGTGCCAGCAGTGAAAGAAGGGACAGCTATGGCTACACCTTC; CDR3: CASSERRDSYGYTF
size: -; D: -; V: TRBV6-6; J: TRBJ1-6; DNA: TGTGCCAGCACGCAAGGGGGGTATAATTCACCCCTCCACTTT; CDR3: CASTQGGYNSPLHF